This T cell receptor beta chain is from a study of T-cell memory formation after mild COVID-19. Study as a whole: Clustering of TCRs was largely donor specific.

The table lists this clonotype with many counts. What it recognizes is unknown. CDR3 size: 13 residues. Germline CDR1 is SQVTM and CDR2 is ANQGSEA. J was trimmed by 3 bases and V by 6 bases; bases with no gene match: 4. One entry per CDR3 protein, called by TCRdb with MiXCR from the 5' RACE reads. The sample consists of some 150,000 distinct CDR3 sequences, 6% to 7% of them appearing once. Study observations and caveats: CD4+ bias marked clones expanding day 15 to 37, unlike balanced contracting clones.

The rearrangement links TRBV29-1 to TRBJ2-7, with 11 bases that match TRBD2. Sequencing was done on a sample of PBMCs or a T cell subset sorted from them (not recorded which). The sequence was obtained from an adult woman who had mild COVID-19 (a few samples of this study predate the infection). Cell type and time point are not known. CDR3 in DNA: TGCAGCGTAGCTAGCGGGAGGAACTACGAGCAGTACTTC. It codes for CSVASGRNYEQYF.